The rows below give T cell receptor beta chains drawn from one sample of a study of blood T cell repertoires in COVID-19. TCRdb's table, derived via immunoSEQ multiplex PCR, lists solely in-frame clones and lacks some. The sample records some 75,000 clones, about 88% being singletons. The sample taken for sequencing was peripheral blood. Receptors were obtained from a man between 65 and 80 years old with active or convalescent COVID-19. CDR3s include the opening cysteine and the closing phenylalanine or tryptophan. The D gene is left open where the match is weak. Not all rows give a size; the values are once, few, many and, for expanded clones, a class.

j_call: TRBJ2-1
v_call: TRBV5-1
d_call: TRBD2
clone_size: NA
cdr3_nt: TGCGCCAGCAGCTTGGGCGGGAGCTCCTACAATGAGCAGTTCTTC
cdr3_aa: CASSLGGSSYNEQFF

j_call: TRBJ2-7
v_call: TRBV19
d_call: TRBD1
clone_size: NA
cdr3_nt: TGTGCCAGTACCCGGACAGGATACTCCTACGAGCAGTACTTC
cdr3_aa: CASTRTGYSYEQYF

j_call: TRBJ1-3
v_call: TRBV13
d_call: TRBD1
clone_size: NA
cdr3_nt: TGTGCCAGCAGCTTAGGAGGGGGCCTCTCTGGAAACACCATATATTTT
cdr3_aa: CASSLGGGLSGNTIYF

j_call: TRBJ2-1
v_call: TRBV28
d_call: NA
clone_size: few
cdr3_nt: TGTGCCAGCAGTTACCTTAGCGGTGGAGAGAATGAGCAGTTCTTC
cdr3_aa: CASSYLSGGENEQFF

j_call: TRBJ2-1
v_call: TRBV9
d_call: TRBD2
clone_size: NA
cdr3_nt: TGTGCCAGCAGCGTTACTAGCGGGGGGCACAATGAGCAGTTCTTC
cdr3_aa: CASSVTSGGHNEQFF

j_call: TRBJ1-1
v_call: TRBV15
d_call: NA
clone_size: NA
cdr3_nt: TGTGCCACCAGCAGAGATGGACATCTCAACACTGAAGCTTTCTTT
cdr3_aa: CATSRDGHLNTEAFF

j_call: TRBJ1-4
v_call: TRBV4-1
d_call: TRBD1
clone_size: NA
cdr3_nt: TGCGCCAGCAGCCACGGACAGGGGGATAGAAAACTGTTTTTT
cdr3_aa: CASSHGQGDRKLFF

j_call: TRBJ1-1
v_call: TRBV11-2
d_call: NA
clone_size: few
cdr3_nt: TGTGCCAGCAGCTACGACAGGGAAGCTTTCTTT
cdr3_aa: CASSYDREAFF

j_call: TRBJ1-5
v_call: TRBV7-2
d_call: NA
clone_size: NA
cdr3_nt: TGTGCCAGCAGCTCACGACCGACAAATCAGCCCCAGCATTTT
cdr3_aa: CASSSRPTNQPQHF

j_call: TRBJ2-5
v_call: TRBV7-6
d_call: TRBD2
clone_size: NA
cdr3_nt: TGTGCCAGCAGCCCCTTAGCGGGGGTGCAAGAGACCCAGTACTTC
cdr3_aa: CASSPLAGVQETQYF

j_call: TRBJ2-6
v_call: TRBV5-6
d_call: TRBD1
clone_size: NA
cdr3_nt: TGTGCCAGCAGCTTGGCGGGACAGTGGGGAGGGGCCAACGTCCTGACTTTC
cdr3_aa: CASSLAGQWGGANVLTF

j_call: TRBJ2-6
v_call: TRBV5-1
d_call: NA
clone_size: few
cdr3_nt: TGCGCCAGCAGCTTGGCGACAGGCCTCGGGGCCAACGTCCTGACTTTC
cdr3_aa: CASSLATGLGANVLTF

j_call: TRBJ2-7
v_call: TRBV6-5
d_call: TRBD2
clone_size: NA
cdr3_nt: TGTGCCAGCAGTCCCCAGCGGGAGACCTCCTACGAGCAGTACTTC
cdr3_aa: CASSPQRETSYEQYF

j_call: TRBJ2-7
v_call: TRBV5-6
d_call: NA
clone_size: NA
cdr3_nt: TGTGCCAGCAGCTCGAGGGCAGCGAGCTCCTACGAGCAGTACTTC
cdr3_aa: CASSSRAASSYEQYF

j_call: TRBJ2-2
v_call: TRBV5-1
d_call: TRBD2
clone_size: few
cdr3_nt: TGCGCCAGCAGCCAGCAAGCGGGGGTTACCGGGGAGCTGTTTTTT
cdr3_aa: CASSQQAGVTGELFF

j_call: TRBJ2-7
v_call: TRBV20-1
d_call: TRBD2
clone_size: NA
cdr3_nt: TGCAGTGAGCGGGAGTCGTGCGAGCAGTACTTC
cdr3_aa: CSERESCEQYF

j_call: TRBJ2-3
v_call: TRBV7-3
d_call: TRBD1
clone_size: NA
cdr3_nt: TGTGCCAGCAGCCCAGGACAGGGGAGGACAGATACGCAGTATTTT
cdr3_aa: CASSPGQGRTDTQYF

j_call: TRBJ2-1
v_call: TRBV11-3
d_call: TRBD2
clone_size: NA
cdr3_nt: TGTGCCAGCAGCTTCCGGCGGGGGAACGCCGCGGAGCAGTTCTTC
cdr3_aa: CASSFRRGNAAEQFF

j_call: TRBJ2-7
v_call: TRBV28
d_call: NA
clone_size: NA
cdr3_nt: TGTGCCAGCAGTTGGGCGGGGAGGGGGGACGAGCAGTACTTC
cdr3_aa: CASSWAGRGDEQYF

j_call: TRBJ2-7
v_call: TRBV2
d_call: TRBD2
clone_size: NA
cdr3_nt: TGTGCCAGCAGTGGCTCTAGCGGGAGTAGGTACGAGCAGTACTTC
cdr3_aa: CASSGSSGSRYEQYF

j_call: TRBJ1-2
v_call: TRBV7-2
d_call: NA
clone_size: NA
cdr3_nt: TGTGCCAGCAGCGGGGGCCCGGAGATTGGCTACACCTTC
cdr3_aa: CASSGGPEIGYTF

j_call: TRBJ2-7
v_call: TRBV21-1
d_call: NA
clone_size: NA
cdr3_nt: TGTGCCAGCAGCAGGGGAGAGGTCGAGCAGTACTTC
cdr3_aa: CASSRGEVEQYF

j_call: TRBJ2-5
v_call: TRBV7-8
d_call: NA
clone_size: NA
cdr3_nt: TGTGCCAGCAGCCCACAGAGGAGGGAGACCCAGTACTTC
cdr3_aa: CASSPQRRETQYF

j_call: TRBJ2-5
v_call: TRBV5-6
d_call: NA
clone_size: NA
cdr3_nt: TGTGCCAGCAGCTCTTGGGGCGCCGAGACCCAGTACTTC
cdr3_aa: CASSSWGAETQYF

j_call: TRBJ2-3
v_call: TRBV5-1
d_call: TRBD2
clone_size: NA
cdr3_nt: TGCGCCAGCAGCTCCCCAGCGGGAGTAGATACGCAGTATTTT
cdr3_aa: CASSSPAGVDTQYF

j_call: TRBJ2-5
v_call: TRBV27
d_call: TRBD2
clone_size: NA
cdr3_nt: TGTGCCACGAAAGCTGCGGGAGTAGGGGAGACCCAGTACTTC
cdr3_aa: CATKAAGVGETQYF

j_call: TRBJ2-3
v_call: TRBV5-1
d_call: NA
clone_size: NA
cdr3_nt: TGCGCCAGCAGCTCGCTCCTTTCCGACACTAGCACAGATACGCAGTATTTT
cdr3_aa: CASSSLLSDTSTDTQYF

j_call: TRBJ1-3
v_call: TRBV12-3/TRBV12-4
d_call: NA
clone_size: NA
cdr3_nt: TGTGCCAGCAGTTTAGTAGAAGGAAACACCATATATTTT
cdr3_aa: CASSLVEGNTIYF

j_call: TRBJ1-5
v_call: TRBV9
d_call: TRBD1
clone_size: NA
cdr3_nt: TGTGCCAGCAGCGTAGACCGGCACCCAGGGGGTAGCAATCAGCCCCAGCATTTT
cdr3_aa: CASSVDRHPGGSNQPQHF

j_call: TRBJ2-4
v_call: TRBV19
d_call: TRBD2
clone_size: NA
cdr3_nt: TGTGCCAGTAGTATTCGCGGGACTAGCGGGGGGGCCCTCCTAGCCAAAAACATTCAGTACTTC
cdr3_aa: CASSIRGTSGGALLAKNIQYF

j_call: TRBJ2-2
v_call: TRBV30
d_call: NA
clone_size: NA
cdr3_nt: TGTGCCTGGAGTGTTCGGTCTAGCCGCCCGGAGCTGTTTTTT
cdr3_aa: CAWSVRSSRPELFF

j_call: TRBJ2-2
v_call: TRBV27
d_call: NA
clone_size: few
cdr3_nt: TGTGCCAGCAGTAGGACTGCGGGGCAGGGAGTCACCGGGGAGCTGTTTTTT
cdr3_aa: CASSRTAGQGVTGELFF

j_call: TRBJ1-6
v_call: TRBV5-4
d_call: NA
clone_size: NA
cdr3_nt: TGTGCCAGCAGCTCCCTTGGTGGAGGGAGAGTATCTTCACCCCTCCACTTT
cdr3_aa: CASSSLGGGRVSSPLHF

j_call: TRBJ2-2
v_call: TRBV5-1
d_call: TRBD2
clone_size: NA
cdr3_nt: TGCGCCAGCCGTCCCCTAGCGGGGGTGGATACCGGGGAGCTGTTTTTT
cdr3_aa: CASRPLAGVDTGELFF

j_call: TRBJ1-1
v_call: TRBV3-1/TRBV3-2
d_call: TRBD1
clone_size: NA
cdr3_nt: TGTGCCAGCAGCCAAGTCTGGACAGGGGGCACTGAAGCTTTCTTT
cdr3_aa: CASSQVWTGGTEAFF

j_call: TRBJ2-7
v_call: TRBV19
d_call: TRBD1
clone_size: NA
cdr3_nt: TGTGCCAGCGGACAGGGGGACGGGCGTGACGAGCAGTACTTC
cdr3_aa: CASGQGDGRDEQYF

j_call: TRBJ1-1
v_call: TRBV2
d_call: NA
clone_size: NA
cdr3_nt: TGTGCCAGCAGTACAGGGCTCACTGAAGCTTTCTTT
cdr3_aa: CASSTGLTEAFF

j_call: TRBJ1-2
v_call: TRBV4-1
d_call: TRBD1
clone_size: NA
cdr3_nt: TGCGCCAGCAGTTCAGGACAGGGTCAAATAGTTGGCTACACCTTC
cdr3_aa: CASSSGQGQIVGYTF

j_call: TRBJ2-7
v_call: TRBV6-5
d_call: TRBD2
clone_size: NA
cdr3_nt: TGTGCCAGCGGAAGCGGGGGGTACGAGCAGTACTTC
cdr3_aa: CASGSGGYEQYF

j_call: TRBJ1-2
v_call: TRBV2
d_call: NA
clone_size: NA
cdr3_nt: TGTGCCAGCAGTGAAGGTACAGGTGGGGGCTACACCTTC
cdr3_aa: CASSEGTGGGYTF

j_call: TRBJ1-2
v_call: TRBV7-2
d_call: TRBD1
clone_size: NA
cdr3_nt: TGTGCCAGCAGCTTAGACCCAGGGGGCAGAGATGGCTACACCTTC
cdr3_aa: CASSLDPGGRDGYTF

j_call: TRBJ1-3
v_call: TRBV7-7
d_call: NA
clone_size: NA
cdr3_nt: TGTGCCAGCAGCCCCGGGAGTGGAATCAACGCTGGAAACACCATATATTTT
cdr3_aa: CASSPGSGINAGNTIYF

j_call: TRBJ2-5
v_call: TRBV5-4
d_call: TRBD2
clone_size: NA
cdr3_nt: TGTGCCAGCAGTTACGGACTAGGACAAGAGACCCAGTACTTC
cdr3_aa: CASSYGLGQETQYF

j_call: TRBJ1-5
v_call: TRBV9
d_call: NA
clone_size: NA
cdr3_nt: TGTGCCAGCAGCCGTACAGGAACAGCTCAGCCCCAGCATTTT
cdr3_aa: CASSRTGTAQPQHF

j_call: TRBJ2-1
v_call: TRBV11-3
d_call: TRBD2
clone_size: NA
cdr3_nt: TGTGCCAGCAGCGGAGCGGGGGGGCCAAGGAATGAGCAGTTCTTC
cdr3_aa: CASSGAGGPRNEQFF

j_call: TRBJ2-3
v_call: TRBV6-1
d_call: NA
clone_size: NA
cdr3_nt: TGTGCCAGCAGTGAAGCGCGGAGGACGCAGTATTTT
cdr3_aa: CASSEARRTQYF

j_call: TRBJ2-5
v_call: TRBV19
d_call: TRBD2
clone_size: NA
cdr3_nt: TGTGCCAGTAGTATACCTAGCGGGGGGGCCCAAGAGACCCAGTACTTC
cdr3_aa: CASSIPSGGAQETQYF

j_call: TRBJ1-4
v_call: TRBV5-4
d_call: NA
clone_size: NA
cdr3_nt: TGTGCCAGCAGCTTGGCGGGAGGACTCAAAGGAGAAAAACTGTTTTTT
cdr3_aa: CASSLAGGLKGEKLFF

j_call: TRBJ1-5
v_call: TRBV5-1
d_call: NA
clone_size: NA
cdr3_nt: TGCGCCAGCAGCTTAGAGGGAAGTGGTGGTCAGCCCCAGCATTTT
cdr3_aa: CASSLEGSGGQPQHF

j_call: TRBJ2-1
v_call: TRBV5-1
d_call: TRBD2
clone_size: NA
cdr3_nt: TGCGCCAGCAGCTCTATGGGGGGGATCAATGAGCAGTTCTTC
cdr3_aa: CASSSMGGINEQFF

j_call: TRBJ1-5
v_call: TRBV7-9
d_call: NA
clone_size: once
cdr3_nt: TGTGCCAGCACCTCGGGGGGAGACGAGCCCCAGCATTTT
cdr3_aa: CASTSGGDEPQHF

j_call: TRBJ1-4
v_call: TRBV15
d_call: TRBD1
clone_size: NA
cdr3_nt: TGTGCCACCAGCAACAGGGGGCTCCCGGTCGAACTGTTTTTT
cdr3_aa: CATSNRGLPVELFF

j_call: TRBJ1-1
v_call: TRBV6-5
d_call: NA
clone_size: NA
cdr3_nt: TGTGCCAGCAGTCCCAAATCGAATAGGGGCACTGAAGCTTTCTTT
cdr3_aa: CASSPKSNRGTEAFF

j_call: TRBJ1-1
v_call: TRBV13
d_call: TRBD1
clone_size: NA
cdr3_nt: TGTGCCAGCAGCTCATATACAGGGGGCCGGGGCACTGAAGCTTTCTTT
cdr3_aa: CASSSYTGGRGTEAFF

j_call: TRBJ2-7
v_call: TRBV9
d_call: NA
clone_size: NA
cdr3_nt: TGTGCCAGCAGCGTAGGAGTAGCCGACCGCTACGAGCAGTACTTC
cdr3_aa: CASSVGVADRYEQYF